Below are 25 T cell receptor beta chains sequenced from a single sample in a study of cytomegalovirus exposure and HLA in healthy donors. Primers for the PCR totalled 60 Vbeta and 13 Jbeta. Repertoires were generated with immunoSEQ multiplex PCR, while TCRdb's copy carries only in-frame clones and drops some. The sample lists 100,000 to 150,000 clones; about 10% were seen once. The sample taken for sequencing was PBMCs. The receptors come from a woman aged 40-49 years in good health and CMV-seropositive.

This clone was seen only a few times. The chain recombines TRBV7-6 with TRBJ2-2; 12 nucleotides line up with TRBD2. Germline CDR1 reads SGHVS; CDR2 reads FNYEAQ. The V gene end was trimmed by 5 bases and the J gene end by 6 bases; junction bases not matched to a gene: 10. This CDR3 comprises 17 residues. The CDR3 region has the DNA TGTGCCAGCAGCATCACTTCTAGCGGGGGGGCGTCCGGGGAGCTGTTTTTT. Translated: CASSITSSGGASGELFF.

This clone came up a few times. The chain combines TRBV19 with TRBJ1-2; D uncertain. Germline loops: CDR1 LNHDA, CDR2 SQIVND (reference sequence). The length of the CDR3 is 15 residues. V was shortened by 7 bases and J by 2 bases, with 17 bases between the two germline ends. This chain's CDR3 is CASKTREDFNYGYTF. CDR3 sequence (DNA): TGTGCCAGTAAGACCCGTGAGGACTTCAACTATGGCTACACCTTC.

The rearrangement links TRBV9 to TRBJ2-5; the D gene is possibly TRBD2 (5 bases). The germline V gene has CDR1 SGDLS and CDR2 YYNGEE. This CDR3 spans 16 amino acids. Trimming took off 4 bases at V and 4 bases at J, with 20 bases between the two ends. DNA of the CDR3: TGTGCCAGCAGCCCCCCGGGAACTACAATGGGAGAGACCCAGTACTTC. This gives the protein CASSPPGTTMGETQYF.

This clone was seen only a few times. The chain employs TRBV6-5 and TRBJ2-7; TRBD1 matches 7 bases. This CDR3 is 15 amino acids long. Trimming at V came to 5 bases and at J to 4 bases, leaving 11 bases not matched to a gene. CDR1 MNHEY and CDR2 SVGAGI come from the germline V gene. The CDR3 bases are TGTGCCAGCAGTCTCAGGGGGTTCGTGGAATACGAGCAGTACTTC. Translating it yields CASSLRGFVEYEQYF.

The rearrangement uses TRBV27 and TRBJ1-1; possibly TRBD1 for D (5 bases). The CDR3 is made up of 14 amino acids. Per germline, CDR1 MNHEY and CDR2 SMNVEV (reference sequence). V was trimmed by 2 bases and J by 4 bases, leaving 11 bases between them. The CDR3 loop is CASSLTWGVTEAFF. CDR3 coding DNA: TGTGCCAGCAGTTTAACTTGGGGGGTCACTGAAGCTTTCTTT.

The V and J genes are TRBV18 and TRBJ1-1; 7 bases map to TRBD1. Trimming took 3 bases from V and 4 from J; bases not matched to a gene: 8. The CDR3 totals 15 residues. Germline loops: CDR1 KGHSH, CDR2 LQKENI. CDR3 nucleotide sequence: TGTGCCAGCTCACCTCGTGGAGGGGGCTTCACTGAAGCTTTCTTT. Translation: CASSPRGGGFTEAFF.

This chain connects TRBV5-1 to TRBJ2-5; D perhaps matches TRBD2 (7 bases). Germline loops: CDR1 SGHRS, CDR2 YFSETQ. The CDR3 loop spans 13 amino acids. V was cut by 7 bases and J by 3 bases, with 13 bases left in between. Written as DNA, the CDR3 is TGCGCCAGCCGCCGGGGGGCTGAAGAGACCCAGTACTTC. Protein sequence: CASRRGAEETQYF.

V gene TRBV5-1 combines with J gene TRBJ2-7; the D is unclear. CDR3 length equals 14 residues. The V end lost 4 bases, the J end lost 1 base, and 12 bases lay between the germline ends. Germline loops: CDR1 SGHRS, CDR2 YFSETQ. In nucleotides, the CDR3 is TGCGCCAGCAGCCTGCGAGACTTATCCTACGAGCAGTACTTC. Amino acids: CASSLRDLSYEQYF.

This clone was observed a few times. V and J are TRBV5-1 and TRBJ1-1, with 7 bases identical to TRBD1. Losses at the gene ends were 0 bases for V and 1 base for J; bases not matched to a gene: 0. The CDR3 sequence is 14 residues long. Germline V CDR1 and CDR2: SGHRS, YFSETQ. The CDR3 here is CASSLGTGNTEAFF. The CDR3 bases are TGCGCCAGCAGCTTGGGGACAGGGAACACTGAAGCTTTCTTT.

Here the CDR3 reads CASSLEQGAGELFF. The CDR3 bases are TGTGCCAGCAGCTTGGAACAGGGGGCGGGGGAGCTGTTTTTT. The chain has TRBV5-4 and TRBJ2-2; TRBD1 aligns across 9 bases. Per germline, CDR1 SGHNT and CDR2 YYREEE (reference sequence). The CDR3 consists of 14 residues. J was trimmed by 8 bases and V by 0 bases; bases with no gene match: 2.

V is TRBV19 and J is TRBJ1-1; tentative D call: TRBD1 (6 bases). This CDR3 has 19 residues. Between the trimmed V and J ends, which lost 5 bases and 1 base, there was a span of 26 bases. CDR1 and CDR2 from the germline V gene are LNHDA and SQIVND (reference sequence). The chain's CDR3 is CASSRKATGGRGSNTEAFF. For the CDR3, the DNA is TGTGCCAGTAGTCGAAAAGCTACGGGGGGCAGGGGTTCGAACACTGAAGCTTTCTTT.

V gene TRBV21-1 combines with J gene TRBJ1-2; TRBD1 reflects the table's D call only, with no check against the DNA. TRBV21-1 constitutes a pseudogene. There are 17 residues in the CDR3. The CDR3 reads CASSKEGESGDHYGYTF. The CDR3 bases are TGTGCCAGCAGCAAAGAGGGAGAGTCAGGGGATCACTATGGCTACACCTTC.

This clone was detected ten times or more. This sequence joins TRBV5-1 and TRBJ1-4, with D perhaps TRBD1 (6 bases). The CDR3 is made up of 15 amino acids. The germline gives CDR1 SGHRS, CDR2 YFSETQ. Trimming left V 4 bases short and J 11 bases short, with 21 bases between. In DNA form, the CDR3 reads TGCGCCAGCAGCCTCGAGGGGGACCCCTCCGAGAAACTGTTTTTT. It encodes CASSLEGDPSEKLFF. Full variable domain (outside the CDR3, taken from reference TRBV5-1 and TRBJ1-4): KAGVTQTPRYLIKTRGQQVTLSCSPISGHRSVSWYQQTPGQGLQFLFEYFSETQRNKGNFPGRFSGRQFSNSRSEMNVSTLELGDSALYLCASSLEGDPSEKLFFGSGTQLSVL.

The chain employs TRBV19 and TRBJ2-7, with a weak D call TRBD2 (5 bases). The V end was cut by 1 base, the J end by 0 bases, with 10 bases between. CDR1 LNHDA and CDR2 SQIVND come from the germline V gene (reference sequence). This CDR3 region has 15 residues. The CDR3 protein is CASSIGGSISYEQYF. As DNA, the CDR3 is TGTGCCAGTAGTATAGGAGGGTCAATCTCCTACGAGCAGTACTTC.

This chain joins TRBV7-2 and TRBJ2-3; TRBD1 agrees at 9 bases. Germline CDR1 is SGHTA and CDR2 is FQGNSA. V dropped 6 bases and J dropped 5; count of bases not matched to a gene: 3. This CDR3 contains 13 residues. Here the CDR3 reads CASSPDRGDTQYF. CDR3 nucleotides: TGTGCCAGCAGTCCGGACAGGGGAGATACGCAGTATTTT.

The sample holds a few counts of this clone. The rearrangement uses TRBV5-1 and TRBJ2-3, with D possibly being TRBD1 (5 bases). The germline CDR1 and CDR2 sequences are SGHRS and YFSETQ. CDR3 length equals 13 residues. Trimming cost V 4 bases and J 2 bases, with 8 bases left between them. This CDR3 is CASSPGPTDTQYF. The CDR3 DNA is TGCGCCAGCAGCCCAGGGCCCACAGATACGCAGTATTTT.

The CDR3 coding sequence is TGTGCCAGTAGTGTCCCCGCGGGAAAAGCTGGAAACACCATATATTTT. Translation gives CASSVPAGKAGNTIYF. The chain couples TRBV19 to TRBJ1-3; unclear D gene. V was pared by 5 bases and J by 2 bases, with 16 bases between. Germline CDR1 and CDR2: LNHDA and SQIVND (reference sequence). This CDR3 is 16 amino acids long. The whole variable domain, filled in from reference TRBV19 and TRBJ1-3, reads DGGITQSPKYLFRKEGQNVTLSCEQNLNHDAMYWYRQDPGQGLRLIYYSQIVNDFQKGDIAEGYSVSREKKESFPLTVTSAQKNPTAFYLCASSVPAGKAGNTIYFGEGSWLTVV.

This clone occurred a few times. This chain joins TRBV6-5 and TRBJ1-6, with 7 bases identical to TRBD1. Losses at the gene ends were 6 bases for V and 6 bases for J; bases not matched to a gene: 5. Germline V gene sequence: CDR1 MNHEY, CDR2 SVGAGI. The CDR3 is 14 residues long. The CDR3: CASSTGTANSPLHF. DNA of the CDR3: TGTGCCAGCAGCACCGGGACAGCTAATTCACCCCTCCACTTT.

This sequence joins TRBV7-2 and TRBJ1-4; 8 nucleotides match TRBD1. The V gene end was trimmed by 6 bases and the J gene end by 7 bases; junction bases not matched to a gene: 4. Germline V gene data show CDR1 as SGHTA and CDR2 as FQGNSA. This CDR3 comprises 13 residues. CDR3 in DNA: TGTGCCAGCAGTCAAGGGACAGGTGAAAAACTGTTTTTT. It codes for CASSQGTGEKLFF.

This rearrangement joins TRBV7-2 to TRBJ2-5; TRBD2 matches at 9 bases. CDR1 and CDR2 (germline): SGHTA, FQGNSA. Unmatched junction bases numbered 5, after V lost 5 bases and J lost 1 base. The CDR3 is 15 amino acids. CDR3 in amino acids: CASSRGGAGQETQYF. Here the CDR3 DNA reads TGTGCCAGCAGCCGCGGGGGGGCGGGCCAAGAGACCCAGTACTTC. The whole variable domain, filled in from reference TRBV7-2 and TRBJ2-5, reads GAGVSQSPSNKVTEKGKDVELRCDPISGHTALYWYRQSLGQGLEFLIYFQGNSAPDKSGLPSDRFSAERTGGSVSTLTIQRTQQEDSAVYLCASSRGGAGQETQYFGPGTRLLVL.

This clone turned up a few times. The chain couples TRBV6-1 to TRBJ2-1; 13 bases line up with TRBD2. The V gene end was trimmed by 6 bases and the J gene end by 7 bases; junction bases not matched to a gene: 6. CDR1 and CDR2 from the germline V gene are MNHNS and SASEGT. The CDR3 is 15 amino acids. CDR3 nucleotide sequence: TGTGCCAGCAGCGCGACTAGCGGGGGGAGGAATGAGCAGTTCTTC. As protein: CASSATSGGRNEQFF.

This chain links TRBV11-1 with TRBJ2-1; 11 bases agree with TRBD2. This CDR3 is 19 amino acids long. CDR1 and CDR2 from the germline V gene are SGHAT and FQDESV (reference sequence). Trimming removed 3 bases from V and 0 bases from J; junction bases left unmatched: 10. CDR3 sequence (DNA): TGTGCCAGCAGCTTGAGCGGGGCTAGCGGGGGGAGCTCCTACAATGAGCAGTTCTTC. Encoded protein: CASSLSGASGGSSYNEQFF.

This chain uses TRBV7-3 with TRBJ2-5; 7 nucleotides match TRBD2. Looked up from germline, CDR1 is SGHTA and CDR2 is FQGTGA. This CDR3 has 15 amino acids. The J segment lost 2 bases and the V segment lost 1 base, leaving 4 bases of the junction unmatched. The chain's CDR3 is CASSLMGGGQETQYF. DNA of the CDR3: TGTGCCAGCAGCTTAATGGGGGGAGGGCAAGAGACCCAGTACTTC.

The V call is TRBV29-1, the J call TRBJ2-3; 8 nucleotides line up with TRBD2. The CDR3 spans 12 residues. Germline values: CDR1 SQVTM, CDR2 ANQGSEA. With 4 bases clipped from V and 14 bases from J, the junction kept 11 bases outside the gene matches. In DNA, the CDR3 is TGCAGCGTTGTGGGACTAGAAATGGCGGGGTATTTT. Protein: CSVVGLEMAGYF.

The chain carries TRBV9 and TRBJ2-1, with D perhaps matching TRBD2 (5 bases). The CDR3 length is 13 residues. V lost 4 bases and J lost 4, with 9 bases in between. Germline CDR1 and CDR2: SGDLS and YYNGEE. Written as DNA, the CDR3 is TGTGCCAGCAGCCCTCGGACTTACAATGAGCAGTTCTTC. This translates into CASSPRTYNEQFF.